Listed here are 29 T cell receptor beta chains from one sample, sequenced in a study of blood T cell repertoires in COVID-19. The assay was immunoSEQ multiplex PCR, and TCRdb's table has in-frame clones only and misses some. The top ten clones hold 12% of a sample with more than 150,000 clones, roughly 80% of them seen once. Source material: peripheral blood. These receptors all stem from a woman of 80 years or more with COVID-19, enrolled during active disease.

V and J are TRBV10-3 and TRBJ2-7, with TRBD1 as a possible D gene (6 bases). This CDR3 contains 13 residues. The germline gives CDR1 ENHRY, CDR2 SYGVKD. Trimming pared 7 bases from V and 5 bases from J, leaving 15 bases between. This CDR3 is CAIIGSGDNEQYF. CDR3 in DNA: TGTGCCATCATTGGGTCAGGGGATAACGAGCAGTACTTC.

V and J are TRBV27 and TRBJ2-7; D possibly corresponds to TRBD2 (6 bases). CDR3 length: 16 residues. The V gene's germline CDR1 is MNHEY and CDR2 SMNVEV (reference sequence). V shed 5 bases and J shed 0 bases, with 17 bases lying between them. The CDR3 here is CASSPLRGGASYEQYF. The CDR3, as DNA: TGTGCCAGCAGTCCCCTGAGGGGCGGGGCCTCCTACGAGCAGTACTTC.

The chain is built from TRBV28 and TRBJ1-3; no reliable D call. The CDR3 is made up of 15 amino acids. The V gene lost 3 bases and the J gene lost 4 bases, with 13 bases spanning the gap. Germline V gene data show CDR1 as MDHEN and CDR2 as SYDVKM. CDR3 bases: TGTGCCAGCAGTTTCCCACACCTACAGGGAAACACCATATATTTT. Protein sequence: CASSFPHLQGNTIYF. Complete variable domain (other parts from reference TRBV28 and TRBJ1-3): DVKVTQSSRYLVKRTGEKVFLECVQDMDHENMFWYRQDPGLGLRLIYFSYDVKMKEKGDIPEGYSVSREKKERFSLILESASTNQTSMYLCASSFPHLQGNTIYFGEGSWLTVV.

CDR3 region: CASSAGTGGNEKLFF. The DNA of the CDR3 is TGTGCCAGCAGCGCCGGGACAGGGGGGAATGAAAAACTGTTTTTT. The chain joins TRBV7-9 to TRBJ1-4, with 11 nucleotides matching TRBD1. Losses at the gene ends were 5 bases for V and 5 bases for J; bases not matched to a gene: 4. Germline V lookup: CDR1 SEHNR, CDR2 FQNEAQ (reference sequence). The CDR3 consists of 15 residues. The complete variable domain, with remaining parts taken from reference TRBV7-9 and TRBJ1-4, reads DTGVSQNPRHKITKRGQNVTFRCDPISEHNRLYWYRQTLGQGPEFLTYFQNEAQLEKSRLLSDRFSAERPKGSFSTLEIQRTEQGDSAMYLCASSAGTGGNEKLFFGSGTQLSVL.

J is TRBJ2-1 and V is TRBV18; D not certain. CDR1 and CDR2 from the germline V gene are KGHSH and LQKENI. This CDR3 is 12 amino acids long. Trimming shortened V by 6 bases and J by 8 bases, and 11 bases separated the two germline ends. The CDR3 protein is CASSIAADEQFF. Here the CDR3 DNA reads TGTGCCAGCTCTATCGCGGCCGATGAGCAGTTCTTC.

The V gene is TRBV4-1, the J gene TRBJ1-2; 8 nucleotides match TRBD1. This CDR3 is 14 amino acids long. Looked up from germline, CDR1 is MGHRA and CDR2 is YSYEKL. Losses at the gene ends were 3 bases for V and 5 bases for J; bases not matched to a gene: 5. CDR3 amino acids: CASSHAGQAYGYTF. DNA of the CDR3: TGCGCCAGCAGCCATGCGGGACAGGCATATGGCTACACCTTC.

This chain joins TRBV2 and TRBJ2-5, with 9 bases identical to TRBD2. CDR3 length: 16 residues. Germline V CDR1 and CDR2: SNHLY, FYNNEI. The trim removed 4 bases at V and 2 bases at J, leaving 8 bases unmatched. CDR3 bases: TGTGCCAGCAGTGTGCTTGCGGGAGGGGCACAAGAGACCCAGTACTTC. Its translation is CASSVLAGGAQETQYF.

The chain carries TRBV6-1 and TRBJ1-4; 9 bases map to TRBD1. Germline lookup yields CDR1 MNHNS and CDR2 SASEGT. The V segment lost 2 bases and the J segment 4 bases; nucleotides outside the gene matches: 8. The CDR3 runs 17 residues. This CDR3 is CASSEPYRGRDNEKLFF. The CDR3 region has the DNA TGTGCCAGCAGTGAACCCTACAGGGGGCGGGATAATGAAAAACTGTTTTTT.

The table lists this clone with a count of one. The chain couples TRBV7-9 to TRBJ2-7; 9 bases line up with TRBD1. The CDR3 extends over 15 amino acids. Germline values: CDR1 SEHNR, CDR2 FQNEAQ (reference sequence). The V and J ends lost 1 base and 2 bases, in that order; junction bases with no gene match: 3. This CDR3 is CASSLGGQGTYEQYF. DNA for the CDR3: TGTGCCAGCAGCTTAGGGGGACAGGGAACCTACGAGCAGTACTTC.

This clone has just a few counts. The rearrangement uses TRBV2 and TRBJ1-3, with 7 bases lining up with TRBD1. The junction had 4 bases not matched to a gene; V was cut back by 6 bases and J by 2 bases. The CDR3 sequence is 14 residues long. Germline CDR1 SNHLY, CDR2 FYNNEI. The CDR3 reads CASSLGTAGNTIYF. As DNA, the CDR3 is TGTGCCAGCAGCTTGGGGACAGCTGGAAACACCATATATTTT.

This clone was detected once. This chain connects TRBV19 to TRBJ2-2, with 12 positions matching TRBD2. This CDR3 comprises 15 residues. Germline V gene lookup returns CDR1 LNHDA and CDR2 SQIVND (reference sequence). V lost 7 bases and J lost 7; bases outside the gene matches: 7. CDR3 region: CASTQTSGSFGELFF. CDR3 coding DNA: TGTGCCAGTACTCAGACTAGCGGGAGCTTCGGGGAGCTGTTTTTT.

The chain joins TRBV19 to TRBJ2-7, with 8 bases lining up with TRBD1. Per the germline V gene, CDR1 is LNHDA and CDR2 is SQIVND (reference sequence). The trim removed 6 bases at V and 1 base at J, leaving 5 bases unmatched. This CDR3 region has 14 residues. CDR3 sequence: CASSYGQGSYEQYF. The CDR3 DNA reads TGTGCCAGTAGCTACGGACAGGGATCCTACGAGCAGTACTTC.

The chain is built from TRBV2 and TRBJ1-3; 10 nucleotides align to TRBD1. CDR3 length: 15 residues. Germline-derived CDR1 and CDR2 are SNHLY and FYNNEI. V gave up 6 bases and J gave up 2 bases; unmatched junction bases: 4. The CDR3 reads CASRRDRGTGNTIYF. DNA of the CDR3: TGTGCCAGCAGACGGGACAGGGGTACTGGAAACACCATATATTTT.

The chain employs TRBV28 and TRBJ1-2; weak D call: TRBD1 (6 bases). The CDR3 length is 15 residues. V was cut by 2 bases and J by 4 bases, with 14 bases left in between. Germline CDR1 is MDHEN and CDR2 is SYDVKM. This CDR3 is CASSLAGAGGYGYTF. The CDR3 bases are TGTGCCAGCAGTTTAGCGGGGGCAGGCGGCTATGGCTACACCTTC.

This sequence joins TRBV3-1 (or the pseudogene TRBV3-2) and TRBJ2-3, with 7 positions matching TRBD1. Trimming at V came to 1 base and at J to 9 bases, leaving 4 bases not matched to a gene. CDR3 length: 13 amino acids. From germline, CDR1 is LGHDT and CDR2 YNNKEL (reference sequence). The DNA of the CDR3 is TGTGCCAGCAGCCAAGGTCGGACAGGAACGCAGTATTTT. Translation gives CASSQGRTGTQYF.

V and J are TRBV30 and TRBJ1-3; a weak D match, TRBD1 (6 bases). CDR3 length: 17 residues. With 0 bases removed from V and 0 bases from J, the gap between germline ends came to 15 bases. CDR1 and CDR2 (germline): GTSNPN, SVGIG (reference sequence). In DNA form, the CDR3 reads TGTGCCTGGAGTGTAAAGGGGGTAGGAGTCTCTGGAAACACCATATATTTT. Translating it yields CAWSVKGVGVSGNTIYF.

V is TRBV24-1 and J is TRBJ2-1; 7 nucleotides line up with TRBD2. The CDR3 contains 14 residues. Germline V lookup: CDR1 KGHDR, CDR2 SFDVKD. V was clipped by 6 bases and J by 3 bases; unmatched bases: 4. CDR3 sequence (DNA): TGTGCCACCAGTCGATCTAGCGGCTACAATGAGCAGTTCTTC. This translates into CATSRSSGYNEQFF.

On this clone: This same CDR3 is encoded by further DNA sequences in the sample. The chain joins TRBV28 to TRBJ2-7; D might be TRBD2 (6 bases). Germline values: CDR1 MDHEN, CDR2 SYDVKM. V lost 4 bases and J 0 bases, leaving 10 bases between the germline ends. The CDR3 is made up of 14 amino acids. The CDR3 spells CASSSPGVSYEQYF. CDR3 coding DNA: TGTGCCAGCAGTTCCCCGGGGGTCTCCTACGAGCAGTACTTC.

The rearrangement uses TRBV28 and TRBJ2-3; TRBD2 agrees at 12 bases. The CDR3 contains 17 residues. Looked up from germline, CDR1 is MDHEN and CDR2 is SYDVKM. V lost 5 bases, J lost 1 base, and 7 bases stayed unmatched. The CDR3 nucleotides are TGTGCCAGCAGTCTAGGGGGACTAGCGGGCGGCACAGATACGCAGTATTTT. Translation gives CASSLGGLAGGTDTQYF. The full variable domain, its missing parts supplied by reference TRBV28 and TRBJ2-3, is DVKVTQSSRYLVKRTGEKVFLECVQDMDHENMFWYRQDPGLGLRLIYFSYDVKMKEKGDIPEGYSVSREKKERFSLILESASTNQTSMYLCASSLGGLAGGTDTQYFGPGTRLTVL.

The chain joins TRBV5-1 to TRBJ1-4; D is perhaps TRBD1 (6 bases). Per the germline V gene, CDR1 is SGHRS and CDR2 is YFSETQ. The CDR3 is 15 amino acids. V lost 0 bases and J 6 bases, leaving 12 bases between the germline ends. The CDR3, as DNA: TGCGCCAGCAGCTTGGCCGGGACAAAGGATGAAAAACTGTTTTTT. The encoded protein is CASSLAGTKDEKLFF.

This chain links TRBV11-2 with TRBJ2-6; 8 bases are shared with TRBD2. J lost 0 bases, V lost 2 bases, and 9 bases had no gene match. The CDR3 runs to 19 residues. CDR1 and CDR2 from the germline V gene are SGHAT and FQNNGV. The CDR3 DNA sequence: TGTGCCAGCAGCTTATCGGCTAGCGGGCGCCTCTCTGGGGCCAACGTCCTGACTTTC. It translates to CASSLSASGRLSGANVLTF.

The gene calls are TRBV6-6 and TRBJ2-2, with D possibly being TRBD2 (6 bases). The germline gives CDR1 MNHNY, CDR2 SVGAGI (reference sequence). The V end lost 7 bases, the J end lost 3 bases, and 9 bases lay between the germline ends. The CDR3 runs 13 residues. CDR3: CASTAGHTGELFF. As DNA, the CDR3 is TGTGCCAGCACTGCGGGGCACACCGGGGAGCTGTTTTTT.

The V and J genes are TRBV7-2 and TRBJ1-2; D is unclear. CDR3 size: 13 residues. The germline V gene has CDR1 SGHTA and CDR2 FQGNSA. Deletions cut 6 bases from V and 7 bases from J, with 15 bases between. The CDR3 loop is CASSKDWPIGYTF. The CDR3, as DNA: TGTGCCAGCAGTAAAGATTGGCCGATTGGCTACACCTTC.

V is TRBV6-5 and J is TRBJ2-7; TRBD1 matches 11 bases. Germline V gives CDR1 MNHEY, CDR2 SVGAGI. The CDR3 length is 15 residues. V shed 5 bases, J shed 3 bases, and the junction held 6 bases outside the gene matches. The CDR3: CASSNGQGAFYEQYF. CDR3 in DNA: TGTGCCAGCAGTAACGGACAGGGGGCTTTCTACGAGCAGTACTTC.

On this clone: The same CDR3 is also encoded by other DNA sequences in this sample. The rearrangement uses TRBV28 and TRBJ1-5, with D hard to call. Trimming pared 3 bases from V and 2 bases from J, leaving 5 bases between. CDR3 length: 13 amino acids. The germline V gene encodes CDR1 MDHEN and CDR2 SYDVKM. This CDR3 is CASSFFGNQPQHF. In DNA form, the CDR3 reads TGTGCCAGCAGTTTTTTCGGCAATCAGCCCCAGCATTTT.

This chain links TRBV6-5 with TRBJ1-3, with a tentative D call TRBD1 (6 bases). Trimming shortened V by 8 bases and J by 4 bases, and 15 bases separated the two germline ends. The CDR3 is made up of 14 amino acids. The germline V gene encodes CDR1 MNHEY and CDR2 SVGAGI. This chain's CDR3 is CASARGASGNTIYF. CDR3 DNA sequence: TGTGCCAGCGCCCGGGGGGCAAGCGGAAACACCATATATTTT.

The chain has TRBV3-1 (or the pseudogene TRBV3-2) and TRBJ2-1, with D hard to call. The germline V gene encodes CDR1 LGHDT and CDR2 YNNKEL (reference sequence). The CDR3 covers 12 residues. The germline V and J ends were trimmed by 1 base and 8 bases, with 6 bases remaining between them. CDR3 in amino acids: CASSQGVDEQFF. Written as DNA, the CDR3 is TGTGCCAGCAGCCAAGGAGTGGATGAGCAGTTCTTC.

A word on this clone: Other nucleotide sequences from this sample produce the same CDR3. The chain uses TRBV6-5 and TRBJ1-6; no clear D gene. The CDR3 contains 13 residues. Germline CDR1 is MNHEY and CDR2 is SVGAGI. Trimming took off 6 bases at V and 6 bases at J, with 9 bases between the two ends. The CDR3 region has the DNA TGTGCCAGCAGCCGGGGAGGTAATTCACCCCTCCACTTT. It yields the protein CASSRGGNSPLHF.

The V and J genes are TRBV20-1 and TRBJ1-3, with D uncertain. V was trimmed by 5 bases and J by 3 bases, leaving 5 bases between them. The germline CDR1 and CDR2 sequences are DFQATT and SNEGSKA (reference sequence). The CDR3 is 11 amino acids. The CDR3 protein is CSAFYGNTIYF. In nucleotides, the CDR3 is TGCAGTGCTTTTTATGGAAACACCATATATTTT.